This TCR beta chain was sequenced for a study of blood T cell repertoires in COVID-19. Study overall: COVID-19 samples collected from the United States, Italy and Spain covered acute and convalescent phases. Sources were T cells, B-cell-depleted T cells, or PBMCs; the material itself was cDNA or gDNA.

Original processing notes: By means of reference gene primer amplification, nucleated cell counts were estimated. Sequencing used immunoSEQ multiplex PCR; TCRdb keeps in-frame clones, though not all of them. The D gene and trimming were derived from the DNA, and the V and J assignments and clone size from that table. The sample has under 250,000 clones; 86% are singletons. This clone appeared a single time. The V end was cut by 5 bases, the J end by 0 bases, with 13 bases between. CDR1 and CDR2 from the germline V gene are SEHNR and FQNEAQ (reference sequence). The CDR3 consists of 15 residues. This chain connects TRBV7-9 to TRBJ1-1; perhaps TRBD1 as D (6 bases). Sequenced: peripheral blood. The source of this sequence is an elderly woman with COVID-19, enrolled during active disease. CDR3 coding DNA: TGTGCCAGCAGCAGACCGGACAGTTTGAACACTGAAGCTTTCTTT. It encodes CASSRPDSLNTEAFF.